These 19 T cell receptor beta chains originate from one sample sequenced in a study of T-cell memory formation after mild COVID-19. TCRdb reprocessed the 5' RACE reads with MiXCR, giving one entry per CDR3 protein. The sample lists 550,000 to 650,000 distinct CDR3 sequences, approximately 15% seen once, with 8.1% in the top ten. Sequencing was carried out using PBMCs or a T cell subset sorted from them (not recorded which). Every receptor here comes from an adult woman who had mild COVID-19 (a few samples of this study predate the infection). Cell type and time point are not known.

The chain carries TRBV18 and TRBJ2-2; D is ambiguous. The CDR3 length is 12 residues. Germline assignment: CDR1 KGHSH and CDR2 LQKENI. The V gene lost 4 bases and the J gene lost 5 bases, with 5 bases spanning the gap. DNA of the CDR3: TGTGCCAGCTCACATACGACCGGGGAGCTGTTTTTT. Protein sequence: CASSHTTGELFF.

This clonotype was detected only a few times. The genes are TRBV9 and TRBJ2-1; TRBD2 aligns across 8 bases. This CDR3 is 14 amino acids long. V gave up 9 bases and J gave up 4 bases; unmatched junction bases: 9. Looked up from germline, CDR1 is SGDLS and CDR2 is YYNGEE. CDR3 DNA sequence: TGTGCCAACGCCGGGGGGGTCTTATACAATGAGCAGTTCTTC. Amino acids: CANAGGVLYNEQFF.

This clonotype has only a few counts. The V call is TRBV29-1, the J call TRBJ1-1; weak D call: TRBD1 (5 bases). V was shortened by 3 bases and J by 5 bases, with 13 bases between the two germline ends. The germline V gene encodes CDR1 SQVTM and CDR2 ANQGSEA. CDR3 length equals 13 residues. CDR3 in DNA: TGCAGCGTTGAGGAGGGCCCAGGGACTGAAGCTTTCTTT. It translates to CSVEEGPGTEAFF.

The sample holds a few counts of this clonotype. V gene TRBV7-6 combines with J gene TRBJ2-2; 9 positions match TRBD1. The germline V gene has CDR1 SGHVS and CDR2 FNYEAQ. This CDR3 is built from 17 residues. Trimming removed 5 bases from V and 0 bases from J; junction bases left unmatched: 7. Written as DNA, the CDR3 is TGTGCCAGCAGCGGGGACAGGGAAACGGCGAACACCGGGGAGCTGTTTTTT. Protein: CASSGDRETANTGELFF.

The chain combines TRBV7-9 with TRBJ1-1; D gene unclear. Germline V lookup: CDR1 SEHNR, CDR2 FQNEAQ (reference sequence). The CDR3 is made up of 13 amino acids. Trimming took 7 bases from V and 10 from J, leaving 19 bases between them. Here the CDR3 reads CASILTGNDRAFF. CDR3 coding DNA: TGTGCCAGCATTTTAACGGGGAATGATAGAGCTTTCTTT. The full variable domain, with the rest looked up from reference TRBV7-9 and TRBJ1-1, is DTGVSQNPRHKITKRGQNVTFRCDPISEHNRLYWYRQTLGQGPEFLTYFQNEAQLEKSRLLSDRFSAERPKGSFSTLEIQRTEQGDSAMYLCASILTGNDRAFFGQGTRLTVV.

This clonotype was seen only a few times. The rearrangement joins TRBV9 to TRBJ1-1, with D unresolved. The CDR3 consists of 16 residues. Trimming removed 3 bases at V and 1 base at J, with 16 bases between. The germline gives CDR1 SGDLS, CDR2 YYNGEE. CDR3 region: CASSAVKGGGNTEAFF. The CDR3 DNA is TGTGCCAGCAGCGCAGTTAAGGGAGGCGGGAACACTGAAGCTTTCTTT.

This clonotype showed up many times. Here the CDR3 DNA reads TGCAGTGCCGCCAAACTGACCGCAGGGGGTGGCTACACCTTC. This sequence encodes CSAAKLTAGGGYTF. The genes are TRBV20-1 and TRBJ1-2, with 7 bases that match TRBD1. V shed 6 bases, J shed 7 bases, and the junction held 14 bases outside the gene matches. Looked up from germline, CDR1 is DFQATT and CDR2 is SNEGSKA (reference sequence). This CDR3 is built from 14 residues.

There are a few counts of this clonotype. The chain recombines TRBV5-1 with TRBJ2-1; 8 bases align to TRBD2. Trimming cost V 4 bases and J 3 bases; bases outside gene matches: 6. CDR1 SGHRS and CDR2 YFSETQ come from the germline V gene. The CDR3 sequence is 15 residues long. The CDR3 DNA follows: TGCGCCAGCAGCGGATCTAGCGGGTACTACAATGAGCAGTTCTTC. As protein: CASSGSSGYYNEQFF.

The chain combines TRBV19 with TRBJ2-6, with unresolved D. The germline V and J ends were trimmed by 3 bases and 2 bases, with 8 bases remaining between them. The CDR3 spans 15 residues. The germline gives CDR1 LNHDA, CDR2 SQIVND (reference sequence). The CDR3 region has the DNA TGTGCCAGTAGTATTGCTAGGGCTGGGGCCAACGTCCTGACTTTC. Translated, it gives CASSIARAGANVLTF.

This chain joins TRBV9 and TRBJ1-2, with unresolved D. V was shortened by 3 bases and J by 2 bases, with 26 bases between the two germline ends. CDR3 length: 19 residues. CDR1 is SGDLS, CDR2 YYNGEE, per germline. CDR3 sequence reads: CASSDNPEEEAPVNYGYTF. The CDR3 DNA reads TGTGCCAGCAGCGACAACCCTGAAGAAGAGGCGCCCGTGAACTATGGCTACACCTTC.

The chain combines TRBV12-3 or TRBV12-4 with TRBJ2-7; D tentatively fits TRBD1 or TRBD2 (5 bases each). Trimming removed 7 bases at V and 3 bases at J, with 16 bases between. The CDR3 is 14 amino acids. CDR3 in amino acids: CASKKGTEYYEQYF. The CDR3 DNA reads as TGTGCCAGCAAAAAAGGGACGGAGTACTACGAGCAGTACTTC.

This clonotype occurred a few times. In DNA, the CDR3 is TGTGCCAGCTCACCATTAACTAGCGGGGGGTCCTACAATGAGCAGTTCTTC. This codes for CASSPLTSGGSYNEQFF. The gene calls are TRBV18 and TRBJ2-1; 12 positions match TRBD2. Germline assignment: CDR1 KGHSH and CDR2 LQKENI. The V and J ends lost 2 bases and 1 base, in that order; junction bases with no gene match: 3. The CDR3 covers 17 residues.

The rearrangement uses TRBV12-3 or TRBV12-4 and TRBJ2-7; TRBD1 aligns across 10 bases. The V and J ends lost 6 bases and 3 bases, in that order; junction bases with no gene match: 8. The CDR3 has 15 residues. CDR3 region: CASRPGTGAFYEQYF. In nucleotides, the CDR3 is TGTGCCAGCAGGCCCGGGACAGGGGCCTTCTACGAGCAGTACTTC.

The genes are TRBV5-1 and TRBJ1-2; possibly TRBD1 for D (5 bases). Germline assignment: CDR1 SGHRS and CDR2 YFSETQ. V was cut by 0 bases and J by 7 bases, with 16 bases left in between. This CDR3 is 15 amino acids long. The CDR3 nucleotides are TGCGCCAGCAGCTTGGCTCAGGGTCTTATCTTTGGCTACACCTTC. The encoded protein is CASSLAQGLIFGYTF.

The rearrangement uses TRBV11-2 and TRBJ2-5, with 11 bases that match TRBD2. The germline gives CDR1 SGHAT, CDR2 FQNNGV. There are 16 residues in the CDR3. The V segment lost 1 base and the J segment 4 bases; nucleotides outside the gene matches: 5. The CDR3 DNA follows: TGTGCCAGCAGCTTAGCTAGCGGGGGGTTCAGAGAGACCCAGTACTTC. Residues: CASSLASGGFRETQYF.

The J gene is TRBJ1-1, the V gene TRBV12-3 or TRBV12-4; TRBD1 agrees at 8 bases. J lost 4 bases, V lost 2 bases, and 9 bases had no gene match. This CDR3 region has 16 residues. Written as DNA, the CDR3 is TGTGCCAGCAGTTTAAGGGGGCAGGGGGCGCCCACTGAAGCTTTCTTT. Translating it yields CASSLRGQGAPTEAFF.

Only a few counts were recorded for this clonotype. The V call is TRBV5-1, the J call TRBJ2-6, with 7 bases fitting TRBD1. Germline V gene lookup returns CDR1 SGHRS and CDR2 YFSETQ. V was clipped by 4 bases and J by 12 bases; unmatched bases: 16. CDR3 length: 16 residues. CDR3 sequence reads: CASSPQGPNRGSVLTF. DNA for the CDR3: TGCGCCAGCAGCCCACAGGGGCCTAACAGAGGTAGCGTCCTGACTTTC.

The CDR3 nucleotides read TGTGCCAGCAGCTCCGGGGGGGGAACTGGAAACACCATATATTTT. Protein sequence: CASSSGGGTGNTIYF. This chain uses TRBV9 with TRBJ1-3, with a tentative D call TRBD1 (5 bases). V lost 4 bases and J 2 bases, leaving 13 bases between the germline ends. The germline V gene has CDR1 SGDLS and CDR2 YYNGEE. This CDR3 contains 15 residues.

This clonotype was picked up a small number of times. The chain couples TRBV20-1 to TRBJ2-1; 15 bases are a match to TRBD2. CDR3 length: 17 amino acids. Germline loops: CDR1 DFQATT, CDR2 SNEGSKA (reference sequence). With 3 bases clipped from V and 8 bases from J, the junction kept 11 bases outside the gene matches. Here the CDR3 DNA reads TGCAGTGCTAGCTCCCTCTGGACTAGCGGGAGGGCGGATGAGCAGTTCTTC. Translation: CSASSLWTSGRADEQFF.